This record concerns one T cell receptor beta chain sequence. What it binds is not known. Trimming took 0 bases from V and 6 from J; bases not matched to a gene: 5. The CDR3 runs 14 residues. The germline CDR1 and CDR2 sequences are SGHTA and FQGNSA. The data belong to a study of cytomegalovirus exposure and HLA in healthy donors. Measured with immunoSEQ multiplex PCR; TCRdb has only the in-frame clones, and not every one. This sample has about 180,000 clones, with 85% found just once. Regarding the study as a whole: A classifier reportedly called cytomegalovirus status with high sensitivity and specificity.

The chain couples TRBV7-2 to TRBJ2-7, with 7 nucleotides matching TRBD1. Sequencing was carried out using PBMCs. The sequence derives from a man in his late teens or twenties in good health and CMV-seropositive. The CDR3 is CASSLAGQFPEQYF. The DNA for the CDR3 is TGTGCCAGCAGCTTAGCGGGACAGTTTCCCGAGCAGTACTTC.